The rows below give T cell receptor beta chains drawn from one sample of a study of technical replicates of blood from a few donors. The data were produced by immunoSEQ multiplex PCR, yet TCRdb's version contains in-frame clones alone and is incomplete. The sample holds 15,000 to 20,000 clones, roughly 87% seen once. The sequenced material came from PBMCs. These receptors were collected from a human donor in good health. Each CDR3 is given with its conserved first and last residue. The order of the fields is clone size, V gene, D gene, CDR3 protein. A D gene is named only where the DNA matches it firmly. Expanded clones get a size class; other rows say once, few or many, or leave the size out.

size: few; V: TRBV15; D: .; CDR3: CATSRAGRERFYEQFF
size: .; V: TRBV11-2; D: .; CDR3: CASSLTRGTDTQYF
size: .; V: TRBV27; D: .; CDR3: CASSFTLAGGYTF
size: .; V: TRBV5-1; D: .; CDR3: CASSSRVDNEQFF
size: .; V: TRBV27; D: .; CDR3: CASSPYQQGVDYGYTF
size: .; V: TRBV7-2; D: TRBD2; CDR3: CASSLALAGGSDTQYF
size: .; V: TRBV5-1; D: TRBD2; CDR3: CASSGTSVGTDTQYF
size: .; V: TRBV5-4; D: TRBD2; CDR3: CASSLEPSGLYEQYF
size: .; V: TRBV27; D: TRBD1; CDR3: CASSLSWTGTYNEQFF
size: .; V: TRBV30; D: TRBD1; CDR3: CAWSSGTGDEKLFF
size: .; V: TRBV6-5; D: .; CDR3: CASSYWAGSYEQYF
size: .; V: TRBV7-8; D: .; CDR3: CASSLARALSNQPQHF
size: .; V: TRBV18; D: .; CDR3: CASSPVEQDPYEQYF
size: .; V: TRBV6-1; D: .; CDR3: CASAGQNPGELFF
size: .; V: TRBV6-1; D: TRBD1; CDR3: CASSEAARGYYGYTF
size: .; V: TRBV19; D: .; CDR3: CASSIGTRGNQPQHF
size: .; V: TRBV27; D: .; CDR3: CASSLSDSYEQYF
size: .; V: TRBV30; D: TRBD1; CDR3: CAWSQGAGNQPQHF
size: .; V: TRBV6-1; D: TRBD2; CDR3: CASSGTRQETQYF
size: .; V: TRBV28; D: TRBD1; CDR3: CASSSGTGTKTNPNYGYTF
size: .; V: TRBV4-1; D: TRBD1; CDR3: CASSQEGGTGNTEAFF
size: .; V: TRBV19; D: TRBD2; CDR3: CASSILAGRDEQYF
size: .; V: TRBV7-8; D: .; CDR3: CASSMDGRANQPQHF
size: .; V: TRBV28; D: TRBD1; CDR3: CASSLGRGPSYEQYF
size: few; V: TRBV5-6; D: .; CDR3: CASSLADTQYF
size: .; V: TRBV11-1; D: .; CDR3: CASSGTGTPQETQYF
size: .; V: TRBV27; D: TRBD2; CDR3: CASSLGLAGGESIQYF
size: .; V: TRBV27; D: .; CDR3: CASSYQDLGYEQYF
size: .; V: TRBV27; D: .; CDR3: CASSWAGNTEAFF
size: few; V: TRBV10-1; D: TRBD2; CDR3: CASKSGRAADTQYF
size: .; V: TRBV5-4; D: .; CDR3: CASSMDGTSYEAYF
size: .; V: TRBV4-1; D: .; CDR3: CASSQDLRESYNEQFF
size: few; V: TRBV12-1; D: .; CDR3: CASSPYRDIRGGTEAFF
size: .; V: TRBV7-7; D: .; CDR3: CASSLDGSRLAKNIQYF
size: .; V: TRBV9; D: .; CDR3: CASSPTGGAYTEAFF
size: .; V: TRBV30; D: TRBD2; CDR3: CAGSGSTQETQYF
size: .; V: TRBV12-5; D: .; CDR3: CASGVGGYNEQFF
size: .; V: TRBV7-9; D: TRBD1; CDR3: CASSLIGTGDEQYF
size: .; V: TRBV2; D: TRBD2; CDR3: CASSEWGGTSYNEQFF
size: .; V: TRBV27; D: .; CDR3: CASSLQGPVGYTF
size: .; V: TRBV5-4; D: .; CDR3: CASSLDWDTQYF
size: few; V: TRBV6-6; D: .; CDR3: CASSGVGGLRGNEQFF
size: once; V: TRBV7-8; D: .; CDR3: CASSPRRDSYEQYF
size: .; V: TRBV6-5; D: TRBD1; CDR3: CASSRQGGNTGELFF
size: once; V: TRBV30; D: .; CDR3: CAWSVRGGELFF
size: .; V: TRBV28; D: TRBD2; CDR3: CASSSGTSGRGETQYF
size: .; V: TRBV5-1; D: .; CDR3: CASSLGLHNEQFF
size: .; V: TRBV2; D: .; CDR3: CASSREYNEQFF